This T cell receptor (beta chain) was captured by sequencing in a study of blood T cell repertoires in COVID-19 (dated by TCRdb to between 2020 and 2021). Regarding the complete study: Samples covering the acute and convalescent phases of COVID-19 were provided by collaborators in the United States, Italy and Spain. The prospective study material was composed of cDNA or gDNA derived from T cells, B-cell-depleted T cells, or PBMCs. The dataset comprised deeply sampled blood TCRbeta repertoires from subjects exposed to, actively infected with, or recovered from COVID-19. A freely available public database, intended as a resource for researchers studying the immune response to SARS-CoV-2, is where the repertoires were released. The samples were drawn from two sources: the first 160 participants of the ongoing ImmuneRACE study, and 1,000 to 1,500 subjects contributed by 6 global collaborators. Sample metadata almost always included a de-identified subject ID, COVID-19 status, age in years and sex. Where available, HLA class I and class II types were obtained from metadata supplied by the sample provider rather than from assay-based typing. General conclusions and limits of the study: The quantity of clinical and demographic metadata differed by source and by participant and was supplied without curation.

Whole blood was collected in K2EDTA tubes by collaborating institutions according to the institutions' own protocols. For TCRbeta analysis, collaborators shipped samples as frozen whole blood, isolated PBMCs, or DNA extracted from either of those sample types. TCRbeta CDR3 regions were amplified from genomic DNA by means of the immunoSEQ Assay, a bias-controlled multiplex PCR. The authors' analysis ran thus. The number of nucleated cells in each sample was estimated from the amplification of reference gene primers within the assay. To quantify the absolute abundance of each unique TCRbeta CDR3 rearrangement, sequence reads were collapsed and filtered. Productive Simpson clonality was computed per sample as the square root of Simpson's diversity index over productive rearrangements. Here the immuneACCESS table is served through TCRdb, limited to in-frame sequences with V and J called. Missing clones are a known gap in these copies; in checked studies unresolved V genes cover under half, and the rest lacks a known reason. The V and J calls and clone size are taken from that table; D and trimming were inferred from the DNA. The sample table shows approximately 130,000 clones, and 75% to 85% are seen once. Roughly an eighth of the sample lies in the top ten.

Reading the germline V gene (reference sequence) gives CDR1 SGHNT and CDR2 YYREEE. The CDR3 runs 18 amino acids, cysteine and phenylalanine included. Only the CDR3 DNA is retained, 54 bases long and in frame from the first base. The junction carries 21 bases between V and J, which are trimmed by 4 bases and 4 bases respectively. As to this clone: Its specific antigen is unknown. No base quality information exists; no much larger clone differs at one position.

The TCR comes from a human donor in a cohort sampled during active COVID-19. Sequenced: peripheral blood. Recombination joined TRBV5-4 with TRBJ2-6; a tentative D call is TRBD1 (6 bases match). The CDR3 has the sequence CASSVIGQIRSGANVLTF. The DNA sequence is as follows: TGTGCCAGCAGCGTTATCGGACAGATAAGATCCGGGGCCAACGTCCTGACTTTC.